Shown below are 27 T cell receptor beta chains from a single sample sequenced in a study of cytomegalovirus exposure and HLA in healthy donors. TCRdb's table, derived via immunoSEQ multiplex PCR, lists solely in-frame clones and lacks some. This table holds about 110,000 clones, 89% found once. The sample consisted of PBMCs. These receptors came from a woman between 18 and 29 years old in good health and CMV-seronegative.

The chain combines TRBV25-1 with TRBJ1-1; 7 bases are shared with TRBD1. Germline V gene data show CDR1 as MGHDK and CDR2 as SYGVNS. J was trimmed by 4 bases and V by 4 bases; bases with no gene match: 3. The CDR3 sequence is 13 residues long. The CDR3 is CASSGWDSTEAFF. In DNA, the CDR3 is TGTGCCAGCAGTGGGTGGGACAGCACTGAAGCTTTCTTT.

This chain uses TRBV6-6 with TRBJ2-1, with 11 bases identical to TRBD1. The CDR3 contains 16 residues. Germline V gene data show CDR1 as MNHNY and CDR2 as SVGAGI (reference sequence). The V gene end was trimmed by 6 bases and the J gene end by 6 bases; junction bases not matched to a gene: 10. This CDR3 is CASRNVRDRGVNEQFF. In DNA form, the CDR3 reads TGTGCCAGCAGGAACGTCCGGGACAGGGGGGTCAATGAGCAGTTCTTC.

J is TRBJ2-6 and V is TRBV10-3; 7 bases map to TRBD1. The ends lost 6 bases at V and 0 bases at J; junction bases unmatched: 8. CDR1 ENHRY and CDR2 SYGVKD come from the germline V gene. CDR3 size: 17 residues. CDR3 amino acids: CAIRGTVDDSGANVLTF. The CDR3 DNA follows: TGTGCCATCAGGGGGACAGTTGACGACTCTGGGGCCAACGTCCTGACTTTC.

The chain employs TRBV9 and TRBJ2-7; possible D gene TRBD1, 6 bases. Germline values: CDR1 SGDLS, CDR2 YYNGEE. V was cut by 4 bases and J by 3 bases, with 17 bases left in between. The CDR3 sequence is 15 residues long. CDR3 DNA: TGTGCCAGCAGCTCCGGGATACAGGGTATCTACGAGCAGTACTTC. Translated, it gives CASSSGIQGIYEQYF.

This chain links TRBV7-8 with TRBJ1-1; 9 bases agree with TRBD1. Per the germline V gene, CDR1 is SGHVS and CDR2 is FQNEAQ. The CDR3 contains 14 residues. J gave up 1 base and V 5 bases, and 2 bases lay outside the gene matches. The chain's CDR3 is CASSLQGANTEAFF. CDR3 coding DNA: TGTGCCAGCAGCCTACAGGGGGCGAACACTGAAGCTTTCTTT.

V is TRBV5-1 and J is TRBJ1-1; D perhaps matches TRBD1 (6 bases). Germline V gene data show CDR1 as SGHRS and CDR2 as YFSETQ. This CDR3 region has 14 residues. Trimming removed 0 bases from V and 3 bases from J, with 9 bases in between. The CDR3 nucleotides are TGCGCCAGCAGCTTGGTACAGGGCGACACTGAAGCTTTCTTT. Protein sequence: CASSLVQGDTEAFF.

The chain uses TRBV10-3 and TRBJ2-3; 10 nucleotides align to TRBD2. V dropped 9 bases and J dropped 4; count of bases not matched to a gene: 4. CDR3 length: 13 residues. Germline V gives CDR1 ENHRY, CDR2 SYGVKD. The CDR3 is CAIKREGSDTQYF. CDR3 DNA sequence: TGTGCCATAAAGCGGGAGGGGTCAGATACGCAGTATTTT.

The J gene is TRBJ2-5, the V gene TRBV5-1; 12 positions agree with TRBD2. In germline, CDR1 is SGHRS, CDR2 YFSETQ. V shed 2 bases and J 1 base; nucleotides not matched to a gene: 6. CDR3 size: 17 residues. The CDR3 region has the DNA TGCGCCAGCAGCTTCACTAAGACTAGCGGGGGCCAAGAGACCCAGTACTTC. This codes for CASSFTKTSGGQETQYF.

This chain links TRBV5-1 with TRBJ1-3; D might be TRBD1 (6 bases). Germline V CDR1 and CDR2: SGHRS, YFSETQ. The CDR3 is 17 amino acids. V shed 3 bases and J shed 0 bases, with 16 bases lying between them. In DNA, the CDR3 is TGCGCCAGCAGCTATACGCAGGGGTTAAGCTCTGGAAACACCATATATTTT. This translates into CASSYTQGLSSGNTIYF.

The V call is TRBV7-2, the J call TRBJ2-7, with D perhaps TRBD2 (6 bases). Germline values: CDR1 SGHTA, CDR2 FQGNSA. The CDR3 length is 15 residues. Trimming removed 1 base at V and 2 bases at J, with 12 bases between. The CDR3 coding sequence is TGTGCCAGCAGCTTAGGAGGGACTGATACCTACGAGCAGTACTTC. Protein product: CASSLGGTDTYEQYF.

The chain recombines TRBV9 with TRBJ2-7, with TRBD2 identical over 12 bases. J was trimmed by 2 bases and V by 3 bases; bases with no gene match: 6. The CDR3 extends over 16 amino acids. Germline loops: CDR1 SGDLS, CDR2 YYNGEE. The CDR3 region is CASSARLAGGPYEQYF. Here the CDR3 DNA reads TGTGCCAGCAGCGCCCGGCTAGCGGGGGGGCCCTACGAGCAGTACTTC.

Worth noting for this clone: At one of its ends the junction is not consistent with the germline gene, which may arise from a read error. V and J are TRBV7-7 and TRBJ2-3; 7 positions agree with TRBD2. The length of the CDR3 is 16 residues. From germline, CDR1 is SSHAT and CDR2 FNYEAQ (reference sequence). CDR3 protein: CASSLGRGPGTDTQYF. The CDR3 coding sequence is TGTGCTAGCAGCTTAGGGAGGGGTCCGGGCACAGATACGCAGTATTTT. Full variable domain (missing parts from reference TRBV7-7 and TRBJ2-3): GAGVSQSPRYKVTKRGQDVTLRCDPISSHATLYWYQQALGQGPEFLTYFNYEAQPDKSGLPSDRFSAERPEGSISTLTIQRTEQRDSAMYRCASSLGRGPGTDTQYFGPGTRLTVL.

V is TRBV29-1 and J is TRBJ1-2; D is possibly TRBD1 (5 bases). Looked up from germline, CDR1 is SQVTM and CDR2 is ANQGSEA. Trimming cost V 4 bases and J 4 bases, with 13 bases left between them. The CDR3 has 13 amino acids. The CDR3 region has the DNA TGCAGCGTTGTCGGGGGGACCTCCTATGGCTACACCTTC. Translating it yields CSVVGGTSYGYTF.

The V and J genes are TRBV2 and TRBJ1-2, with 7 bases lining up with TRBD1. CDR3 size: 12 residues. After removal of 7 bases from V and 8 bases from J, the junction contained 7 bases not matched to a gene. The germline V gene has CDR1 SNHLY and CDR2 FYNNEI. The CDR3: CASILGQDGYTF. The CDR3 DNA reads as TGTGCCAGCATCCTTGGACAGGACGGCTACACCTTC.

This clone was found once. J is TRBJ1-4 and V is TRBV4-2, with 11 positions matching TRBD1. V lost 0 bases to trimming and J lost 8 bases; unmatched junction nucleotides: 5. Looked up from germline, CDR1 is LGHNA and CDR2 is YNFKEQ. This CDR3 has 16 amino acids. In DNA form, the CDR3 reads TGTGCCAGCAGCCAAGACGGGACAGGGGGAGGGGAAAAACTGTTTTTT. It codes for CASSQDGTGGGEKLFF.

The sample holds one count of this clone. The CDR3 sequence: CASSVSGDNEQFF. The DNA of the CDR3 is TGTGCCAGCAGCGTCAGCGGGGACAATGAGCAGTTCTTC. This chain joins TRBV7-2 and TRBJ2-1, with TRBD2 matching over 7 bases. After removal of 5 bases from V and 5 bases from J, the junction contained 3 bases not matched to a gene. The CDR3 extends over 13 amino acids. Per germline, CDR1 SGHTA and CDR2 FQGNSA.

The rearrangement uses TRBV11-2 and TRBJ2-1; perhaps TRBD2 as D (5 bases). Between the trimmed V and J ends, which lost 5 bases and 11 bases, there was a span of 19 bases. The CDR3 loop spans 14 amino acids. Germline CDR1 is SGHAT and CDR2 is FQNNGV. The DNA for the CDR3 is TGTGCCAGCAGCCAGATCTTACTAGAGCTCCAGCAGTTCTTC. Its translation is CASSQILLELQQFF.

DNA for the CDR3: TGCGCCAGCAGCCTTCATGGACAGGCGAGCTCCTACGAGCAGTACTTC. This sequence encodes CASSLHGQASSYEQYF. The chain combines TRBV5-1 with TRBJ2-7; 7 bases are shared with TRBD1. Germline V lookup: CDR1 SGHRS, CDR2 YFSETQ. With 4 bases clipped from V and 0 bases from J, the junction kept 10 bases outside the gene matches. The CDR3 is 16 amino acids.

The rearrangement links TRBV6-5 to TRBJ1-2; 9 bases match TRBD1. Unmatched junction bases numbered 0, after V lost 0 bases and J lost 4 bases. The CDR3 spans 14 residues. In germline, CDR1 is MNHEY, CDR2 SVGAGI. The CDR3 loop is CASSYSTGGYGYTF. CDR3 nucleotides: TGTGCCAGCAGTTACTCGACAGGGGGCTATGGCTACACCTTC.

The chain recombines TRBV27 with TRBJ1-1, with D perhaps TRBD1 (5 bases). The CDR3 loop spans 13 amino acids. Trimming shortened V by 4 bases and J by 5 bases, and 11 bases separated the two germline ends. Germline CDR1 and CDR2: MNHEY and SMNVEV (reference sequence). DNA for the CDR3: TGTGCCAGCAGTTCCTCAGGGTGGACTGAAGCTTTCTTT. Translated: CASSSSGWTEAFF.

This clone was observed a few times. The chain is built from TRBV7-9 and TRBJ2-1; no reliable D call. This CDR3 comprises 11 residues. Trimming removed 2 bases at V and 10 bases at J, with 6 bases between. Germline CDR1 reads SEHNR; CDR2 reads FQNEAQ (reference sequence). Written as DNA, the CDR3 is TGTGCCAGCAGCTTACGGTTCGAGCAGTTCTTC. This encodes CASSLRFEQFF.

This clone was seen just once. The genes are TRBV7-2 and TRBJ2-3, with 12 bases matching TRBD2. J was trimmed by 4 bases and V by 5 bases; bases with no gene match: 4. Germline V gene sequence: CDR1 SGHTA, CDR2 FQGNSA. This CDR3 comprises 15 residues. This CDR3 reads CASSPGLAGSDTQYF. The DNA of the CDR3 is TGTGCCAGCAGCCCTGGACTAGCGGGATCAGATACGCAGTATTTT. Full variable domain (rest looked up from reference TRBV7-2 and TRBJ2-3): GAGVSQSPSNKVTEKGKDVELRCDPISGHTALYWYRQSLGQGLEFLIYFQGNSAPDKSGLPSDRFSAERTGGSVSTLTIQRTQQEDSAVYLCASSPGLAGSDTQYFGPGTRLTVL.

This clone was counted at least ten times. The V and J genes are TRBV5-1 and TRBJ1-2; tentatively, D is TRBD1 (5 bases). The germline V gene encodes CDR1 SGHRS and CDR2 YFSETQ. V was trimmed by 4 bases and J by 4 bases, leaving 14 bases between them. The CDR3 is 14 amino acids. This chain's CDR3 is CASSTGTASYGYTF. The CDR3 DNA reads TGCGCCAGCAGCACCGGGACTGCCTCCTATGGCTACACCTTC.

This clone was observed a single time. The gene calls are TRBV9 and TRBJ1-2; 8 positions match TRBD1. The CDR3 has 13 amino acids. Germline V gene lookup returns CDR1 SGDLS and CDR2 YYNGEE. The trim removed 4 bases at V and 7 bases at J, leaving 6 bases unmatched. CDR3 in amino acids: CASSQTGVGGYTF. The DNA for the CDR3 is TGTGCCAGCAGCCAGACAGGGGTTGGTGGCTACACCTTC.

This chain connects TRBV2 to TRBJ2-2, with D possibly matching TRBD1 (5 bases). In germline, CDR1 is SNHLY, CDR2 FYNNEI. V lost 4 bases to trimming and J lost 2 bases, with 8 bases between them. This CDR3 region has 14 residues. The chain's CDR3 is CASSGQINTGELFF. As DNA, the CDR3 is TGTGCCAGCAGTGGACAGATAAACACCGGGGAGCTGTTTTTT.

The rearrangement links TRBV7-2 to TRBJ2-1; the match to TRBD1 covers 8 bases. The germline V gene encodes CDR1 SGHTA and CDR2 FQGNSA. The length of the CDR3 is 15 residues. The V and J ends lost 1 base and 4 bases, in that order; junction bases with no gene match: 3. For the CDR3, the DNA is TGTGCCAGCAGCTTAGAACAGGGGGTGTACAATGAGCAGTTCTTC. Encoded protein: CASSLEQGVYNEQFF.

The chain is built from TRBV29-1 and TRBJ1-2; no definite D call. Germline-derived CDR1 and CDR2 are SQVTM and ANQGSEA. The CDR3 runs to 9 residues. Trimming took off 4 bases at V and 8 bases at J, with 5 bases between the two ends. The DNA of the CDR3 is TGCAGCGTTGCGCAGGGCTACACCTTC. Translated: CSVAQGYTF.